This record covers a single TCR beta chain. Its target is unknown. This specimen comes from a study of OX40 agonist ivuxolimab in advanced cancers. On the study more broadly: Partial responses were achieved by three patients: one hepatocellular carcinoma, two cutaneous melanoma.

Clones were sequenced by immunoSEQ multiplex PCR, and TCRdb holds only the in-frame ones, with some missing. The sample records about 95,000 clones, roughly 91% being singletons. Study-level results: The study observed clonal expansion of CD4+ and CD8+ blood T cells by week 6 at 0.1 to 3.0 mg/kg. Which antigen the expanded peripheral T cells recognized is unknown.

The receptor was derived from an adult with an advanced solid tumor such as melanoma, head and neck, liver or kidney cancer. The input for sequencing was CD4+ or CD8+ T cells sorted from blood, taken in a trial of the OX40 agonist ivuxolimab.

The CDR3 sequence is CASSKQQIATDTQYF. The CDR3 region has the DNA TGTGCCAGCAGCAAACAGCAGATAGCCACAGATACGCAGTATTTT. V usage is TRBV7-2 and J usage is TRBJ2-3; D uncertain. The V gene lost 5 bases and the J gene lost 2 bases, with 14 bases spanning the gap. The germline gives CDR1 SGHTA, CDR2 FQGNSA. The CDR3 runs 15 residues.